This TCR beta chain is drawn from a study of OX40 agonist ivuxolimab in advanced cancers. Profiled with immunoSEQ multiplex PCR; TCRdb holds only in-frame clones, not every one. The sample comprises tens of thousands of clones, 85% to 90% of which are singletons, and about 0.94% rests with the top ten. CDR3 size: 14 residues. Germline-derived CDR1 and CDR2 are SEHNR and FQNEAQ (reference sequence). With 6 bases removed from V and 5 bases from J, the gap between germline ends came to 17 bases. Sequencing was performed on CD4+ or CD8+ T cells sorted from blood, taken in a trial of the OX40 agonist ivuxolimab. The TCR comes from an adult with an advanced solid tumor such as melanoma, head and neck, liver or kidney cancer. This chain links TRBV7-9 with TRBJ2-7; unclear D gene. CDR3 amino acids: CASRPVATGHEQYF. In nucleotides, the CDR3 is TGTGCCAGCAGGCCCGTCGCCACCGGCCACGAGCAGTACTTC.